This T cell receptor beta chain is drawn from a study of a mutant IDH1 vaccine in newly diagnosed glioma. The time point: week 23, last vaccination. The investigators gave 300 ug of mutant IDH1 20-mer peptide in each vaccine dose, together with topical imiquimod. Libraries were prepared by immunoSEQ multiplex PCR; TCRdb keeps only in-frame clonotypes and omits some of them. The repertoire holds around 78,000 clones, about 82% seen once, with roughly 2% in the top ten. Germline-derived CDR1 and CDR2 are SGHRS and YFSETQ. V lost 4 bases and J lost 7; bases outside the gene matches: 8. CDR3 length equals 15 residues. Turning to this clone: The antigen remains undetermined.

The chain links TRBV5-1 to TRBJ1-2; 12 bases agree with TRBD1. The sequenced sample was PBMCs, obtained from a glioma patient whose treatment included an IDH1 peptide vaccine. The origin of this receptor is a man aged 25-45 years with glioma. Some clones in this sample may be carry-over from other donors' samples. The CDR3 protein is CASSDWDRGLGGYTF. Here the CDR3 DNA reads TGCGCCAGCAGCGATTGGGACAGGGGGCTGGGTGGCTACACCTTC.